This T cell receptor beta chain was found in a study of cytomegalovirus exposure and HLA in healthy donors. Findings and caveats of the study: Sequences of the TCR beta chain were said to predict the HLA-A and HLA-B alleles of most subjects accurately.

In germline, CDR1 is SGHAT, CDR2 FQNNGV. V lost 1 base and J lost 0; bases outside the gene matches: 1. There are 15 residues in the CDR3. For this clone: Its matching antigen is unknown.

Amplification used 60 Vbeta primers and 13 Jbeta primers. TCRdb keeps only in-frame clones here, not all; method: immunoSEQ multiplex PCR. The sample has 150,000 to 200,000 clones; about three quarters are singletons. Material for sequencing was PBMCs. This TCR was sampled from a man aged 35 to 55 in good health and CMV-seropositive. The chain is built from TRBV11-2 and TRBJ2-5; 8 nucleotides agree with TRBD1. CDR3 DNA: TGTGCCAGCAGCTTAGGGGACAGGTACCAAGAGACCCAGTACTTC. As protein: CASSLGDRYQETQYF. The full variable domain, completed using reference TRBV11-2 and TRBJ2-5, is EAGVAQSPRYKIIEKRQSVAFWCNPISGHATLYWYQQILGQGPKLLIQFQNNGVVDDSQLPKDRFSAERLKGVDSTLKIQPAKLEDSAVYLCASSLGDRYQETQYFGPGTRLLVL.